A single sample gave rise to the 13 T cell receptor beta chains below, sequenced in a study of lymphopenia after photon versus proton radiotherapy. Only in-frame clones appear in the TCRdb table, and some are missing; sequencing was by immunoSEQ multiplex PCR. The data contain around 19,000 clones, more than 85% of them singletons. The sequencing used peripheral blood, collected from a patient treated with photon-based radiotherapy. These receptors were taken from a woman in her 40s with cholangiocarcinoma.

This clone was detected a few times. V usage is TRBV28 and J usage is TRBJ1-6, with a weak D call TRBD1 (5 bases). Trimming cost V 6 bases and J 10 bases, with 13 bases left between them. The CDR3 is made up of 13 amino acids. Germline values: CDR1 MDHEN, CDR2 SYDVKM. CDR3 sequence reads: CASRAGGGSPLHF. In nucleotides, the CDR3 is TGTGCCAGCAGGGCCGGGGGTGGCTCACCCCTCCACTTT.

This chain connects TRBV10-1 to TRBJ2-1; 13 nucleotides align to TRBD2. This CDR3 has 16 residues. After removal of 5 bases from V and 7 bases from J, the junction contained 8 bases not matched to a gene. Germline V gene lookup returns CDR1 WNHNN and CDR2 SYGVQD (reference sequence). Here the CDR3 reads CASSKLAGGITNEQFF. CDR3 DNA sequence: TGCGCCAGCAGTAAACTAGCGGGAGGGATTACGAATGAGCAGTTCTTC.

This chain uses TRBV7-3 with TRBJ1-1; D may be TRBD1 (6 bases). The CDR3 loop spans 14 amino acids. V was trimmed by 8 bases and J by 10 bases, leaving 23 bases between them. From germline, CDR1 is SGHTA and CDR2 FQGTGA. The CDR3 nucleotides are TGTGCCAGCTCCTTAAGGGGGGCCACTGGCGGAGCTTTCTTT. Protein sequence: CASSLRGATGGAFF.

The genes are TRBV7-9 and TRBJ1-6, with TRBD1 matching 10 bases. The CDR3 has 18 residues. Germline CDR1 is SEHNR and CDR2 is FQNEAQ (reference sequence). The V gene end was trimmed by 5 bases and the J gene end by 2 bases; junction bases not matched to a gene: 9. The CDR3 spells CASSPMTGGTTYNSPLHF. CDR3 bases: TGTGCCAGCAGCCCAATGACAGGGGGCACAACCTATAATTCACCCCTCCACTTT.

CDR3 in DNA: TGTGCCAGCAGCTTACGGACTAGCGGTTTCAATGAGCAGTTCTTC. Encoded protein: CASSLRTSGFNEQFF. The chain uses TRBV7-3 and TRBJ2-1; 10 nucleotides match TRBD2. The CDR3 covers 15 residues. The V segment lost 2 bases and the J segment 6 bases; nucleotides outside the gene matches: 4. Germline CDR1 SGHTA, CDR2 FQGTGA.

V gene TRBV15 combines with J gene TRBJ1-2, with TRBD1 identical over 9 bases. The germline gives CDR1 LNHNV, CDR2 YYDKDF (reference sequence). This CDR3 is built from 14 residues. Trimming cost V 3 bases and J 8 bases; bases outside gene matches: 7. CDR3 sequence: CATSSPGQGSGYTF. The CDR3 DNA follows: TGTGCCACCAGCAGTCCGGGACAGGGATCCGGCTACACCTTC. Full variable domain (outside the CDR3, taken from reference TRBV15 and TRBJ1-2): DAMVIQNPRYQVTQFGKPVTLSCSQTLNHNVMYWYQQKSSQAPKLLFHYYDKDFNNEADTPDNFQSRRPNTSFCFLDIRSPGLGDTAMYLCATSSPGQGSGYTFGSGTRLTVV.

The V call is TRBV5-4, the J call TRBJ1-6, with a weak D call TRBD1 (6 bases). Germline values: CDR1 SGHNT, CDR2 YYREEE (reference sequence). V shed 4 bases and J shed 9 bases, with 20 bases lying between them. This CDR3 comprises 16 residues. The CDR3 DNA is TGTGCCAGCAGCCCCTCGGTTCTAGGGGGTGGTTCACCCCTCCACTTT. It specifies CASSPSVLGGGSPLHF.

J is TRBJ2-5 and V is TRBV5-4; D gene uncertain. This CDR3 is 11 amino acids long. Germline CDR1 and CDR2: SGHNT and YYREEE (reference sequence). V was shortened by 3 bases and J by 3 bases, with 3 bases between the two germline ends. The CDR3 is CASSYEETQYF. The DNA for the CDR3 is TGTGCCAGCAGCTACGAAGAGACCCAGTACTTC.

This sequence joins TRBV6-5 and TRBJ1-6; no reliable D call. The CDR3 loop spans 15 amino acids. The germline gives CDR1 MNHEY, CDR2 SVGAGI. Trimming shortened V by 2 bases and J by 13 bases, and 18 bases separated the two germline ends. This CDR3 is CASSYGEGIRVPLHF. The CDR3, as DNA: TGTGCCAGCAGTTACGGTGAGGGTATTAGGGTGCCCCTCCACTTT.

V usage is TRBV23-1 and J usage is TRBJ2-5; D is unclear. TRBV23-1 is annotated as an ORF whose role is uncertain. Trimming stripped 0 bases from V and 2 bases from J, with 10 bases between. The CDR3 runs to 15 residues. CDR3 protein: CASSQSMPTQETQYF. The CDR3 region has the DNA TGCGCCAGCAGTCAATCGATGCCAACTCAAGAGACCCAGTACTTC.

This chain connects TRBV5-1 to TRBJ2-1; no firm D call. This CDR3 is 15 amino acids long. CDR1 and CDR2 from the germline V gene are SGHRS and YFSETQ. V lost 0 bases and J 7 bases, leaving 14 bases between the germline ends. The CDR3, as DNA: TGCGCCAGCAGCTTGGTTGGATCGCAGAGGAATGAGCAGTTCTTC. Residues: CASSLVGSQRNEQFF.

The chain employs TRBV5-1 and TRBJ1-1; D is perhaps TRBD1 (5 bases). Trimming removed 5 bases at V and 0 bases at J, with 23 bases between. The CDR3 consists of 18 residues. From germline, CDR1 is SGHRS and CDR2 YFSETQ. CDR3 bases: TGCGCCAGCAGTCCCCGTCAGGGAGCTACTCTCCTGAACACTGAAGCTTTCTTT. Its translation is CASSPRQGATLLNTEAFF.

This sequence joins TRBV4-3 and TRBJ2-3; D may match TRBD1 or TRBD2 (5 bases each). Germline lookup yields CDR1 LGHNA and CDR2 YSLEER. The V and J ends lost 4 bases and 5 bases respectively, with 16 bases between them. The CDR3 totals 15 residues. The CDR3 loop is CASSRQGRDGDTQYF. CDR3 DNA: TGCGCCAGCAGCCGGCAGGGCAGGGACGGAGATACGCAGTATTTT.